This TCR beta chain was recorded in a study of patients and donors after allogeneic stem cell transplantation. Germline V gene lookup returns CDR1 KGHSH and CDR2 LQKENI. The length of the CDR3 is 14 residues. V lost 6 bases and J lost 1; bases outside the gene matches: 5. TCRdb reprocessed the RT-PCR reads via MiXCR and lists one record per CDR3 protein. The top ten clones hold about 20% of a sample with approximately 9,000 distinct CDR3 sequences, 4% of them seen once. The table lists this clonotype with many counts. The V call is TRBV18, the J call TRBJ1-1; TRBD1 agrees at 7 bases. The TCR was taken from a human donor who was either an allogeneic HSCT recipient or a stem cell or donor lymphocyte infusion donor (not recorded which). It is not recorded whose cells these are; they may come from a transplant donor. Sequenced: blood, either unsorted or a sorted T cell fraction (not recorded which). The CDR3 DNA reads as TGTGCCAGCTCGCGACAGGGACCGAACACTGAAGCTTTCTTT. It encodes CASSRQGPNTEAFF.